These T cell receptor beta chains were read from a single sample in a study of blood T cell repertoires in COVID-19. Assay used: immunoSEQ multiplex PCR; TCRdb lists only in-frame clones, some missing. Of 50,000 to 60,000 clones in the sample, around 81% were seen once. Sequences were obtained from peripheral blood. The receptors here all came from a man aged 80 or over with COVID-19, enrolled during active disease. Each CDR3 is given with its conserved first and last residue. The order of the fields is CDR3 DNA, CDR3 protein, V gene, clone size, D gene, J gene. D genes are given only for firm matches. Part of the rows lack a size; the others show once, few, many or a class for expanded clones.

TGTGCCAGCTTGGGACAGGGCGGCTACGAGCAGTACTTC | CASLGQGGYEQYF | TRBV18 | NA | TRBD1 | TRBJ2-7
TGTGCCAGCTGGGACAGGCTTAATGAAAAACTGTTTTTT | CASWDRLNEKLFF | TRBV27 | NA | TRBD1 | TRBJ1-4
TGTGCCAGCAGTTTAAAGGGACAGGGGAGGAATTTT | CASSLKGQGRNF | TRBV12-3/TRBV12-4 | NA | TRBD1 | TRBJ2-3
TGTGCCACCAAGGAATTGGGCCAGAACACTGAAGCTTTCTTT | CATKELGQNTEAFF | TRBV28 | few | NA | TRBJ1-1
TGTGCCAGCAGTTTCAGGGCCCCCACCGGGGAGCTGTTTTTT | CASSFRAPTGELFF | TRBV28 | few | NA | TRBJ2-2
TGTGCCATCAGTGAAGGGGGAGGGGGGGACACGAACACTGAAGCTTTCTTT | CAISEGGGGDTNTEAFF | TRBV10-3 | NA | NA | TRBJ1-1
TGTGCCAGCAGCGAAACCGGGACAGGGAGGGAAAAACTGTTTTTT | CASSETGTGREKLFF | TRBV5-4 | NA | TRBD1 | TRBJ1-4
TGTGCCAGTAGAAGACTAGCGGGGAACACAGATACGCAGTATTTT | CASRRLAGNTDTQYF | TRBV19 | once | TRBD2 | TRBJ2-3
TGCGCCAGCAGTTTTACTAGCCCAACCACAGATACGCAGTATTTT | CASSFTSPTTDTQYF | TRBV5-1 | few | NA | TRBJ2-3
TGTGCCAGCAGCTTGAAGGTCTGGGCAGAATTGAACACTGAAGCTTTCTTT | CASSLKVWAELNTEAFF | TRBV5-6 | NA | NA | TRBJ1-1
TGTGCCAGCAGCCCCCCCGGAGCGGGGGTCCTTACCGGGGAGCTGTTTTTT | CASSPPGAGVLTGELFF | TRBV5-6 | NA | TRBD2 | TRBJ2-2
TGTGCCAGCAGCTTAGACAGACAAGAGACCCAGTACTTC | CASSLDRQETQYF | TRBV7-8 | once | NA | TRBJ2-5
TGTGCCAGCAGCCCCTGGGGAGGGGATGGCTACACCTTC | CASSPWGGDGYTF | TRBV6-5 | NA | NA | TRBJ1-2
TGTGCCAGCAGCCTGGACTGGACTGAAGCTTTCTTT | CASSLDWTEAFF | TRBV2 | NA | NA | TRBJ1-1
TGTGCCAGCAGCCAGACAGCGGGGGGGCAGACCCAGTACTTC | CASSQTAGGQTQYF | TRBV28 | NA | TRBD2 | TRBJ2-5
TGTGCCAGTAGTTTCAGACAGACGCGGACGGGCAATCAGCCCCAGCATTTT | CASSFRQTRTGNQPQHF | TRBV19 | few | NA | TRBJ1-5
TGTGCCAGCAGCCGCGACAGGGTGGGAGGCTACACCTTC | CASSRDRVGGYTF | TRBV12-3/TRBV12-4 | NA | TRBD1 | TRBJ1-2
TGTGCCAGCAGTCCGGGGGGGGGCTATGGCTACACCTTC | CASSPGGGYGYTF | TRBV6-6 | NA | NA | TRBJ1-2
TGTGCCACCAGTGAGGGGGGACAGGGGGCGATCAATGAGCAGTTCTTC | CATSEGGQGAINEQFF | TRBV24-1 | NA | TRBD1 | TRBJ2-1
TGTGCCAGCAGCTCCTCGAGACTAGCGGGGGGTGATAGCACAGATACGCAGTATTTT | CASSSSRLAGGDSTDTQYF | TRBV7-2 | once | TRBD2 | TRBJ2-3
TGTGCCAGCAGTCCCAGTGAGGCCGGGGAGCTGTTTTTT | CASSPSEAGELFF | TRBV9 | NA | NA | TRBJ2-2
TGTGCCAGCAGCTTAGTGGCTAGCGCGCAAGAGACCCAGTACTTC | CASSLVASAQETQYF | TRBV7-2 | NA | NA | TRBJ2-5
TGTGCCAGCAGCTTGGCAAACGTAGGGGGAAATTCACCCCTCCACTTT | CASSLANVGGNSPLHF | TRBV5-4 | NA | NA | TRBJ1-6
TGTGCCACCAGTGATTTGGGGACAGGGGACACCGGGGAGCTGTTTTTT | CATSDLGTGDTGELFF | TRBV24-1 | NA | TRBD1 | TRBJ2-2
TGCGCCAGCAGCTTGTTACAGGGGGAGGCCGAGCAGTACTTC | CASSLLQGEAEQYF | TRBV5-1 | NA | TRBD1 | TRBJ2-7
TGTGCCAGCAGTTCGGAGATCAACGCTGAAGCTTTCTTT | CASSSEINAEAFF | TRBV28 | few | NA | TRBJ1-1
TGTGCCAGCAGCGTCGGGGGGATTAACGAGCAGTACTTC | CASSVGGINEQYF | TRBV9 | NA | TRBD2 | TRBJ2-7
TGTGCCAGCAGCGTAAAAGGGGGCTTCTATGGCTACACCTTC | CASSVKGGFYGYTF | TRBV9 | few | TRBD1 | TRBJ1-2
TGTGCCAGCAGGTCCCGGGAGGCTATTGGCGCCGGGGAGCTGTTTTTT | CASRSREAIGAGELFF | TRBV7-2 | NA | TRBD2 | TRBJ2-2
TGTGCCAGCTCGTCTACTAGCTCTGGGGCCAACGTCCTGACTTTC | CASSSTSSGANVLTF | TRBV18 | NA | NA | TRBJ2-6
TGTGCCAGTAGTATAGCATGGGACAGGAACACCGGGGAGCTGTTTTTT | CASSIAWDRNTGELFF | TRBV19 | NA | TRBD1 | TRBJ2-2
TGCGCCAGCAGCCGGCTTTGGAGCGGCAATCAGCCCCAGCATTTT | CASSRLWSGNQPQHF | TRBV4-3 | NA | NA | TRBJ1-5
TGTGCCAGTAGTATAGGACTAGCGGGGGAGTCTACGCAGTATTTT | CASSIGLAGESTQYF | TRBV19 | NA | TRBD2 | TRBJ2-3
TGTGCCAGCAGCCACAGGGGGGGCCATGGCTACACCTTC | CASSHRGGHGYTF | TRBV6-2/TRBV6-3 | NA | TRBD1 | TRBJ1-2
TGTGCCAGCAGCGTAGGAGGCGGGATAAAGTATTCACCCCTCCACTTT | CASSVGGGIKYSPLHF | TRBV9 | NA | NA | TRBJ1-6
TGTGCCAGCAGCTTAGCGGCCAGGGTTGATGGCTACACCTTC | CASSLAARVDGYTF | TRBV7-2 | NA | NA | TRBJ1-2
TGTGCCAGCAGTTACTCCCCGGGCTCTGGAAACACCATATATTTT | CASSYSPGSGNTIYF | TRBV6-6 | NA | NA | TRBJ1-3
TGTGCCAGCAGTTACCTCAGGGATCAGCCCCAGCATTTT | CASSYLRDQPQHF | TRBV6-5 | once | NA | TRBJ1-5
TGTGCCAGCAGCGTAGATGGAGTTAGCAATCAGCCCCAGCATTTT | CASSVDGVSNQPQHF | TRBV9 | NA | NA | TRBJ1-5
TGTGCCAGCAGCTTGGTCGATGTGACAGGCCGTGGAAACACCATATATTTT | CASSLVDVTGRGNTIYF | TRBV5-5 | few | NA | TRBJ1-3
TGTGCCAGCAGCCCAGCTTGGGGGCGTATGACTAGCGGTTCCTACGAGCAGTACTTC | CASSPAWGRMTSGSYEQYF | TRBV7-9 | NA | TRBD2 | TRBJ2-7
TGTGCCAGCAGTGAATCGGCAGGGGGCAATCAGCCCCAGCATTTT | CASSESAGGNQPQHF | TRBV6-1 | NA | NA | TRBJ1-5
TGTGCCAGCAGTTACACACCCGGAGGCGAGACCCAGTACTTC | CASSYTPGGETQYF | TRBV6-6 | NA | NA | TRBJ2-5
TGCGCCAGCAGCTTGGACGGACAGCCTAGTTCACCCCTCCACTTT | CASSLDGQPSSPLHF | TRBV5-1 | NA | NA | TRBJ1-6
TGTGCCAGTAGTATAGAGCGGGCTTCGAACACTGAAGCTTTCTTT | CASSIERASNTEAFF | TRBV19 | NA | NA | TRBJ1-1
TGTGCCAGCTCACCCCTAAGCGGGGGATCCTCCTACGAGCAGTACTTC | CASSPLSGGSSYEQYF | TRBV18 | NA | TRBD2 | TRBJ2-7
TGTGCCAGCAGGGTCAGGTTAGAAGAGACCCAGTACTTC | CASRVRLEETQYF | TRBV5-4 | NA | NA | TRBJ2-5
TGCAGCGCCAGGACATCAACTAATGAAAAACTGTTTTTT | CSARTSTNEKLFF | TRBV29-1 | NA | NA | TRBJ1-4
TGTGCCAGCACCCAGGAGGGGAACGAAAAACTGTTTTTT | CASTQEGNEKLFF | TRBV2 | NA | NA | TRBJ1-4
TGTGCCAGCAGTGAAGAAGACTACACTGAAGCTTTCTTT | CASSEEDYTEAFF | TRBV6-1 | NA | NA | TRBJ1-1
TGTGCCAGCAGCGGGACAGGGGGGGAGACCCAGTACTTC | CASSGTGGETQYF | TRBV2 | few | TRBD1 | TRBJ2-5
TGTGCCAGCAGTTACCCCCTGGGACAGTTGAACTATGGCTACACCTTC | CASSYPLGQLNYGYTF | TRBV6-6 | NA | TRBD1 | TRBJ1-2
TGTGCCAGCAGTTCCCCGAGGGGGCAGAGCACTGAAGCTTTCTTT | CASSSPRGQSTEAFF | TRBV28 | NA | TRBD1 | TRBJ1-1
TGTGCCACCAGTGGCAGGACAGGGGACCAGCCCCAGCATTTT | CATSGRTGDQPQHF | TRBV24-1 | NA | TRBD1 | TRBJ1-5
TGTGCCTGGAGTGTACGTCGCAATCACGGAGAGACCCAGTACTTC | CAWSVRRNHGETQYF | TRBV30 | NA | NA | TRBJ2-5
TGTGCCAGCAGCGATACCGGGACAGGGAACGGCTACACCTTC | CASSDTGTGNGYTF | TRBV6-6 | few | TRBD1 | TRBJ1-2
TGTGCCAGCGACCGGGACGCGGGAGGGACGCGCGTCACTGAAGCTTTCTTT | CASDRDAGGTRVTEAFF | TRBV5-4 | NA | NA | TRBJ1-1
TGTGCCAGCAGTAGGGGGACTAGCGGATACAATGAGCAGTTCTTC | CASSRGTSGYNEQFF | TRBV6-5 | NA | TRBD2 | TRBJ2-1
TGTGCCAGCAGTGTTGAGGGCCGGGGGTCTGGAAACACCATATATTTT | CASSVEGRGSGNTIYF | TRBV6-1 | NA | NA | TRBJ1-3
TGCGCCAGCAGCCGGCCACGTCGGGGGGATTTGAACACTGAAGCTTTCTTT | CASSRPRRGDLNTEAFF | TRBV4-1 | NA | NA | TRBJ1-1